The present T cell receptor (beta chain) was sequenced within a study of PD-1 blockade in classical Hodgkin lymphoma. All the patients suffered relapse after autologous stem cell transplantation, and brentuximab vedotin exposure differed. Negative magnetic selection isolated CD4+ T cells from thawed PBMCs. Profiled with immunoSEQ multiplex PCR; TCRdb holds only in-frame clones, not every one. Among some 10,000 clones, 60% to 80% were seen once, and the ten largest hold roughly 4%. Germline V gives CDR1 GTSNPN, CDR2 SVGIG (reference sequence). The CDR3 spans 12 residues. The V and J ends lost 3 bases and 5 bases respectively, with 8 bases between them.

The rearrangement links TRBV30 to TRBJ2-1; D ambiguous. The sequence derives from a human donor with classical Hodgkin lymphoma. Material: CD4+ T cells from blood, obtained at baseline. The chain's CDR3 is CAWSPRDNEQFF. CDR3 nucleotides: TGTGCCTGGAGCCCCCGGGACAATGAGCAGTTCTTC.